This TCR beta chain was identified during a study of shared clonotypes between healthy human individuals. Study-level background: Three plates each covered CD4 naive and memory; CD8 naive two, CD8 memory one.

The study, taken as a whole, reports: Compared with memory subsets, naive subsets generally had larger estimated richness. Among a few donors, approximately 4.6% of naive CD4 clonotypes were found in common.

The donors were all Caucasian adults (living in Nashville, Tennessee). About this clone itself: No antigen is known for it.

Trimming cost V 6 bases and J 0 bases; bases outside gene matches: 4. The germline CDR1 and CDR2 sequences are MDHEN and SYDVKM. The CDR3 length is 14 residues. Generated by immunoSEQ multiplex PCR, the TCRdb table keeps only in-frame clones and is missing some. Of 640,000 or so clones listed, about two thirds are singletons. Sequenced material: memory CD4+ T cells sorted from blood. Subset: CD45RA-negative fraction. The origin of this receptor is a woman in her thirties in good health. The chain is built from TRBV28 and TRBJ2-7; 8 nucleotides align to TRBD2. The CDR3 DNA reads TGTGCCAGCAGGCGGGGGGAGGGCTCCTACGAGCAGTACTTC. It encodes CASRRGEGSYEQYF.